The TCR beta chain under discussion was sequenced for a study of blood T cell repertoires in COVID-19 (dated by TCRdb to the early 2020s). With respect to the entire study: Collaborator samples came from the United States, Italy and Spain and covered acute and convalescent phases of COVID-19. The material from the prospective study consisted of cDNA or gDNA derived from T cells, B-cell-depleted T cells, or PBMCs. Deeply sampled blood TCRbeta repertoires from subjects exposed to, actively infected with, or recovered from COVID-19 were included in the dataset. The repertoires were made available in a free public database intended to serve as a resource for research on the immune response to SARS-CoV-2. Samples came from the ongoing ImmuneRACE study (first 160 participants) plus 1,254 subjects from 6 global collaborators. A de-identified subject ID, COVID-19 status, age in years and sex were almost always included in the sample metadata. Where HLA class I and class II types were available, the types were taken from metadata supplied by the sample provider, not from assay-based typing.

Of note for this clone: The target of this receptor is not known. No base quality values were provided; no much bigger clone lies one nucleotide off.

General findings and caveats noted by the study authors: The quantity of clinical and demographic metadata differed by source and by participant and was supplied without curation.

Taken from cysteine to phenylalanine, the CDR3 has 14 residues. Only the CDR3 DNA is retained, 42 bases long and in frame from the first base. The germline V gene (reference sequence) specifies LNHNV as CDR1 and YYDKDF as CDR2. The germline V end is reduced by 3 bases and the J end by 2 bases; junction bases left unmatched: 4. The immunoSEQ Assay, a bias-controlled multiplex PCR, was used to amplify TCRbeta CDR3 regions from genomic DNA. The authors' pipeline ran thus. The number of nucleated cells in each sample was estimated by amplification of reference gene primers within the assay. Sequence reads were collapsed and filtered to measure the absolute abundance of every unique TCRbeta CDR3 rearrangement. For each sample, productive Simpson clonality was calculated as the square root of Simpson's diversity index across productive rearrangements. Sourced from immuneACCESS, this table was stored by TCRdb with only in-frame sequences that have V and J called. A share of the clones is absent; for the studies checked, an unresolved V gene accounts for under half, and the remainder has no known explanation. V and J calls plus clone size are reproduced from that table; the DNA served to infer D and trimming. Here the sample has 60,000 to 85,000 clones; 70% to 80% occur a single time. The ten largest account for 15% to 17% of the sample.

Each collaborating institution followed its own protocols to collect whole blood in K2EDTA tubes. For TCRbeta analysis, collaborators shipped samples as frozen whole blood, isolated PBMCs, or DNA extracted from either of those sample types. The clonotype originates from a human donor in a cohort sampled during active COVID-19. The sample taken for sequencing was peripheral blood. The V and J segments used are TRBV15 and TRBJ2-7; TRBD1 fits 7 bases in the junction. The nucleotides are TGTGCCACCAGCAGTGAACAGGGGCCCTACGAGCAGTACTTC. Protein translation: CATSSEQGPYEQYF. The full variable domain, with segments outside the CDR3 supplied by the reference TRBV15 and TRBJ2-7 proteins, appears as DAMVIQNPRYQVTQFGKPVTLSCSQTLNHNVMYWYQQKSSQAPKLLFHYYDKDFNNEADTPDNFQSRRPNTSFCFLDIRSPGLGDTAMYLCATSSEQGPYEQYFGPGTRLTVT.